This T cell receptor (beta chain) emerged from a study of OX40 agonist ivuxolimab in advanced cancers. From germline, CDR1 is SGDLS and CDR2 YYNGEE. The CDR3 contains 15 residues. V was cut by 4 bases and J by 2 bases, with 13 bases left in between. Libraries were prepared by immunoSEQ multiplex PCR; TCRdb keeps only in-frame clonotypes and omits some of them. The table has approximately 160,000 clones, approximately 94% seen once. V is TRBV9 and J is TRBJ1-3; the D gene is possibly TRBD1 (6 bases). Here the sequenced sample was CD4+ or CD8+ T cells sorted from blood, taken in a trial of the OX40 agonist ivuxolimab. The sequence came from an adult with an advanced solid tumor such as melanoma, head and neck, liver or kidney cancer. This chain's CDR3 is CASSPYDRTGNTIYF. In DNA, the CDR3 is TGTGCCAGCAGCCCCTACGACAGGACTGGAAACACCATATATTTT.